What follows are 18 T cell receptor beta chains derived from one specimen sequenced in a study of PD-1 blockade in classical Hodgkin lymphoma. Sequencing used immunoSEQ multiplex PCR; TCRdb keeps in-frame clones, though not all of them. In the table there are tens of thousands of clones, over 75% of which are singletons. Time point here: cycle 4 day 1 (C4D1), after around six weeks of nivolumab. No patient escaped relapse after autologous stem cell transplantation, and brentuximab vedotin exposure varied. Sequencing was performed on peripheral blood mononuclear cells (PBMCs), taken before the fourth cycle of nivolumab. The receptors were gathered from a human donor with classical Hodgkin lymphoma.

This chain uses TRBV2 with TRBJ2-7; D unclear. Germline CDR1 is SNHLY and CDR2 is FYNNEI. V lost 6 bases and J 5 bases, leaving 17 bases between the germline ends. This CDR3 comprises 14 residues. CDR3 sequence reads: CASSNLGASHEQYF. DNA of the CDR3: TGTGCCAGCAGCAACCTAGGCGCCTCTCACGAGCAGTACTTC.

V usage is TRBV2 and J usage is TRBJ2-1, with 8 bases aligning to TRBD2. Germline V gene sequence: CDR1 SNHLY, CDR2 FYNNEI. Trimming cost V 6 bases and J 9 bases; bases outside gene matches: 4. This CDR3 contains 12 residues. The CDR3 loop is CASSTGGFEQFF. CDR3 sequence (DNA): TGTGCCAGCAGCACGGGGGGGTTTGAGCAGTTCTTC.

This chain joins TRBV6-1 and TRBJ2-3; TRBD1 agrees at 7 bases. This CDR3 is built from 13 residues. CDR1 and CDR2 (germline): MNHNS, SASEGT. J lost 6 bases, V lost 6 bases, and 6 bases had no gene match. The CDR3 region is CASRGQYRDTQYF. CDR3 nucleotide sequence: TGTGCCAGCAGGGGACAGTACCGGGATACGCAGTATTTT.

This sequence joins TRBV28 and TRBJ2-5; the D is unclear. V lost 6 bases to trimming and J lost 4 bases, with 9 bases between them. Germline-derived CDR1 and CDR2 are MDHEN and SYDVKM. The CDR3 runs 12 residues. In DNA, the CDR3 is TGTGCCAGCAGGCCACCGGGAGAGACCCAGTACTTC. The encoded protein is CASRPPGETQYF. The variable domain in full, completed from reference TRBV28 and TRBJ2-5, reads DVKVTQSSRYLVKRTGEKVFLECVQDMDHENMFWYRQDPGLGLRLIYFSYDVKMKEKGDIPEGYSVSREKKERFSLILESASTNQTSMYLCASRPPGETQYFGPGTRLLVL.

This chain uses TRBV6-6 with TRBJ2-3; D ambiguous. The CDR3 has 15 amino acids. V was pared by 5 bases and J by 2 bases, with 14 bases between. Germline V gives CDR1 MNHNY, CDR2 SVGAGI (reference sequence). The CDR3 sequence: CASSALNQITDTQYF. The DNA for the CDR3 is TGTGCCAGCAGTGCCCTCAACCAGATCACAGATACGCAGTATTTT.

This rearrangement joins TRBV9 to TRBJ1-1; 8 positions agree with TRBD1. Looked up from germline, CDR1 is SGDLS and CDR2 is YYNGEE. V shed 3 bases and J 6 bases; nucleotides not matched to a gene: 10. This CDR3 region has 15 residues. The CDR3 protein is CASSALLPGQAEAFF. CDR3 DNA: TGTGCCAGCAGCGCTTTGCTTCCGGGACAGGCTGAAGCTTTCTTT. Drawing the rest from reference TRBV9 and TRBJ1-1, the complete variable domain is DSGVTQTPKHLITATGQRVTLRCSPRSGDLSVYWYQQSLDQGLQFLIQYYNGEERAKGNILERFSAQQFPDLHSELNLSSLELGDSALYFCASSALLPGQAEAFFGQGTRLTVV.

CDR3: CASSLGGTNTIYF. The CDR3 coding sequence is TGCGCCAGCAGCTTAGGGGGTACGAACACCATATATTTT. This rearrangement joins TRBV5-1 to TRBJ1-3; possibly TRBD1 for D (6 bases). The V gene's germline CDR1 is SGHRS and CDR2 YFSETQ. The CDR3 runs 13 residues. V lost 2 bases to trimming and J lost 7 bases, with 10 bases between them.

This CDR3 is CASSLEGPNLGYEQYF. In DNA form, the CDR3 reads TGCGCCAGCAGCTTGGAGGGACCCAACTTAGGCTACGAGCAGTACTTC. This chain joins TRBV5-1 and TRBJ2-7, with D perhaps TRBD1 or TRBD2 (5 bases each). With 0 bases removed from V and 3 bases from J, the gap between germline ends came to 16 bases. From germline, CDR1 is SGHRS and CDR2 YFSETQ. The CDR3 extends over 16 amino acids.

This clone has a single count. This sequence joins TRBV7-8 and TRBJ2-5; D possibly uses TRBD1 or TRBD2 (6 bases each). The J call is doubtful: the DNA matches TRBJ2-7 better. The CDR3 covers 17 residues. Germline values: CDR1 SGHVS, CDR2 FQNEAQ. The CDR3 region has the DNA TGTGCCAGCAGCTTAGAGGGGGGATTGACGTTAATCTACGAGCAGTACTTC. Residues: CASSLEGGLTLIYEQYF.

The V and J genes are TRBV5-5 and TRBJ1-2, with unresolved D. The V gene lost 4 bases and the J gene lost 8 bases, with 24 bases spanning the gap. CDR1 is SGHKS and CDR2 is YYEKEE in the germline V gene (reference sequence). The CDR3 runs 16 residues. The CDR3 reads CASSAHAHSLPDGYTF. CDR3 DNA sequence: TGTGCCAGCAGCGCACACGCACACAGTCTCCCTGACGGCTACACCTTC.

This chain connects TRBV4-3 to TRBJ2-7, with 8 bases identical to TRBD2. CDR3 length equals 15 residues. J lost 4 bases, V lost 0 bases, and 5 bases had no gene match. Germline V gene lookup returns CDR1 LGHNA and CDR2 YSLEER. The CDR3 is CASSQDFRGGYEQYF. CDR3 coding DNA: TGCGCCAGCAGCCAAGATTTCCGGGGGGGGTACGAGCAGTACTTC.

This chain connects TRBV6-5 to TRBJ1-5, with unresolved D. V was trimmed by 4 bases and J by 3 bases, leaving 7 bases between them. The germline V gene has CDR1 MNHEY and CDR2 SVGAGI. This CDR3 has 13 residues. CDR3 protein: CASSSADNQPQHF. CDR3 DNA: TGTGCCAGCAGTTCGGCAGACAATCAGCCCCAGCATTTT.

The CDR3 spells CASSVGGRGTAEAFF. In DNA form, the CDR3 reads TGTGCCAGCAGCGTAGGTGGGAGGGGGACGGCTGAAGCTTTCTTT. The V and J genes are TRBV9 and TRBJ1-1, with D perhaps matching TRBD1 (6 bases). V lost 0 bases to trimming and J lost 6 bases, with 15 bases between them. The CDR3 totals 15 residues. Germline loops: CDR1 SGDLS, CDR2 YYNGEE.

The chain has TRBV19 and TRBJ2-3; D gene unclear. V was shortened by 1 base and J by 0 bases, with 5 bases between the two germline ends. The CDR3 runs to 14 residues. Germline loops: CDR1 LNHDA, CDR2 SQIVND (reference sequence). The chain's CDR3 is CASSIVASTDTQYF. CDR3 bases: TGTGCCAGTAGTATAGTCGCTAGCACAGATACGCAGTATTTT.

V is TRBV28 and J is TRBJ2-3; 7 bases agree with TRBD2. The germline CDR1 and CDR2 sequences are MDHEN and SYDVKM. The CDR3 runs to 15 residues. The V and J ends lost 6 bases and 14 bases, in that order; junction bases with no gene match: 20. CDR3 loop: CASSSLGGGRTRGYF. The DNA for the CDR3 is TGTGCCAGCAGCTCCTTAGGCGGGGGACGGACGAGGGGGTATTTT.

The gene calls are TRBV14 and TRBJ2-5; D gene unclear. The V and J ends lost 3 bases and 5 bases respectively, with 13 bases between them. The CDR3 sequence is 14 residues long. In germline, CDR1 is SGHDN, CDR2 FVKESK. The CDR3 loop reads CASSHPGPTETQYF. Written as DNA, the CDR3 is TGTGCCAGCAGCCACCCGGGCCCCACGGAGACCCAGTACTTC.

The CDR3 nucleotides are TGTGCCAGCAGCTTAGGAACGGTAAACACTGAAGCTTTCTTT. It codes for CASSLGTVNTEAFF. This rearrangement joins TRBV7-2 to TRBJ1-1; D unclear. Trimming shortened V by 1 base and J by 2 bases, and 8 bases separated the two germline ends. The CDR3 spans 14 residues. Germline V gene data show CDR1 as SGHTA and CDR2 as FQGNSA. The whole variable domain, filled in from reference TRBV7-2 and TRBJ1-1, reads GAGVSQSPSNKVTEKGKDVELRCDPISGHTALYWYRQSLGQGLEFLIYFQGNSAPDKSGLPSDRFSAERTGGSVSTLTIQRTQQEDSAVYLCASSLGTVNTEAFFGQGTRLTVV.

This chain connects TRBV18 to TRBJ1-3, with D unclear. Germline CDR1 and CDR2: KGHSH and LQKENI. The CDR3 has 16 residues. The V gene lost 1 base and the J gene lost 1 base, with 11 bases spanning the gap. In DNA, the CDR3 is TGTGCCAGCTCACCACTCCGGGAAGAATCTGGAAACACCATATATTTT. Translated, it gives CASSPLREESGNTIYF.